The present TCR beta chain was sequenced within a study of cytomegalovirus exposure and HLA in healthy donors. Study background: Later analysis reported that the 110 or so validation repertoires shared the platform of the approximately 620 first-cohort repertoires. Study-level findings and limits: With high specificity and sensitivity, the classifier reportedly diagnosed cytomegalovirus status. Overall, roughly 160 TCR beta chains were annotated as cytomegalovirus-associated.

CDR1 and CDR2 (germline): MGHDK, SYGVNS. V was cut by 1 base and J by 5 bases, with 14 bases left in between. The CDR3 consists of 15 residues. TCRdb's copy holds only in-frame clones and misses some; the assay was immunoSEQ multiplex PCR. The sample lists 70,000 to 80,000 clones, roughly 94% occurring once. It was the approximately 120-subject validation cohort, separate from the approximately 620-subject first cohort, to which the donors belonged. In the case of this clone: Its target is unknown.

Input material: PBMCs. This rearrangement joins TRBV25-1 to TRBJ1-1; D perhaps matches TRBD1 (5 bases). This TCR derives from a woman aged 18-29 years in good health and CMV-seropositive. The CDR3 bases are TGTGCCAGCAGTGAATCTGGACAAATGGAAACTGAAGCTTTCTTT. This codes for CASSESGQMETEAFF.